This record covers a single T cell receptor (beta chain). Treatment reported: around 19 received Ad26.COV2.S at low or high dose, single or two shots; about 5 received placebo; per-sample allocation not given. Sample collection was performed on day 63 after the first vaccine or placebo injection. The sample originates from a study of Ad26.COV2.S vaccination and SARS-CoV-2 variants. Looking at the study overall: Once, or twice with 56 days between doses, Ad26.COV2.S was given intramuscularly.

V shed 7 bases and J 1 base; nucleotides not matched to a gene: 2. The CDR3 runs 14 residues. In germline, CDR1 is ENHRY, CDR2 SYGVKD. The method was immunoSEQ multiplex PCR; TCRdb's version includes in-frame clones alone and lacks a portion of them. The top ten hold about 1.5% of the sample, which has about 680,000 clones, more than 80% seen once. The chain combines TRBV10-3 with TRBJ1-5; 9 bases are a match to TRBD1. The sample was peripheral blood, taken in a trial of Ad26.COV2.S vaccine versus placebo. The receptor comes from a person between 18 and 60 years old who received the Ad26.COV2.S COVID-19 vaccine or a placebo. The CDR3 nucleotides read TGTGCCATCAATACAGGGGGCAGCAATCAGCCCCAGCATTTT. Its translation is CAINTGGSNQPQHF.